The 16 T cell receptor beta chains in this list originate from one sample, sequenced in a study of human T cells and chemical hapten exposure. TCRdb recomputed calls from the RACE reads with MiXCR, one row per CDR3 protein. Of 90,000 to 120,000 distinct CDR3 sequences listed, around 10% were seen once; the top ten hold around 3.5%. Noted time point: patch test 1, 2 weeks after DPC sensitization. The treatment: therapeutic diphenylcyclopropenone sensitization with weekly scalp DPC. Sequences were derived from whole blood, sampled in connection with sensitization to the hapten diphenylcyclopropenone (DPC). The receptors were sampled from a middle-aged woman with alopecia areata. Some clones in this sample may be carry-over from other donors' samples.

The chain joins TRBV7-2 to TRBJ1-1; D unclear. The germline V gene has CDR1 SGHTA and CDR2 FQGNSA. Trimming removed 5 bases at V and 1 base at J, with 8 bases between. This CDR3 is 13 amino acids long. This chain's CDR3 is CASSPTQNTEAFF. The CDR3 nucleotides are TGTGCCAGCAGCCCCACTCAGAACACTGAAGCTTTCTTT.

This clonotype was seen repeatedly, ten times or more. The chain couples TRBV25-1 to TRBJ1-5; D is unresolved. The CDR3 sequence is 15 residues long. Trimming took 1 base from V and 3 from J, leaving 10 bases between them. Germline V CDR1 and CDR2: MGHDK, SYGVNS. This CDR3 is CASSESGQPNQPQHF. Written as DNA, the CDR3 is TGTGCCAGCAGTGAATCTGGCCAGCCCAATCAGCCCCAGCATTTT.

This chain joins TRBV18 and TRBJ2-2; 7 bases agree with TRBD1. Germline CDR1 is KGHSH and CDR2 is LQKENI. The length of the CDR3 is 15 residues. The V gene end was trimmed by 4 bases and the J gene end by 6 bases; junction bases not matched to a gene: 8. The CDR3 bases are TGTGCCAGCTCACTGTCTACAGGGGCCGCCGGGGAGCTGTTTTTT. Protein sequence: CASSLSTGAAGELFF.

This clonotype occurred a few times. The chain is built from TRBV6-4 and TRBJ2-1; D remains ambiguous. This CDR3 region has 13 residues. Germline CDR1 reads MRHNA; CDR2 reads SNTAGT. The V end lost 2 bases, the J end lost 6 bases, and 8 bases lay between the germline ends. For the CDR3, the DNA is TGTGCCAGCAGTGACCAACCATCCAATGAGCAGTTCTTC. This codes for CASSDQPSNEQFF.

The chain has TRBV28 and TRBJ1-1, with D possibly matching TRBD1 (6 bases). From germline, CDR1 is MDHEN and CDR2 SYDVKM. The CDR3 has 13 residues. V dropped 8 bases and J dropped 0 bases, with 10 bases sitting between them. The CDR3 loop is CASGSGVNTEAFF. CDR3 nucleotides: TGTGCCAGCGGTTCAGGGGTGAACACTGAAGCTTTCTTT.

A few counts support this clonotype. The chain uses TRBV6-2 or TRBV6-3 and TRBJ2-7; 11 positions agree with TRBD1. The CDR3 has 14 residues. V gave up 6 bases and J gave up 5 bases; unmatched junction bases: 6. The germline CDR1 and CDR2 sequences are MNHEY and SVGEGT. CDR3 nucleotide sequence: TGTGCCAGCAGGGAGGACAGGGGGCACGACGAGCAGTACTTC. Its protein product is CASREDRGHDEQYF.

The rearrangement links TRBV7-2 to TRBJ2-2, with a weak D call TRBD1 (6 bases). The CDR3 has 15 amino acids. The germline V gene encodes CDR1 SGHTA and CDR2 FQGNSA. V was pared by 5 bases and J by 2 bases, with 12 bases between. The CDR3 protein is CASSPGVTNTGELFF. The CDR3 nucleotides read TGTGCCAGCAGCCCAGGGGTCACAAACACCGGGGAGCTGTTTTTT.

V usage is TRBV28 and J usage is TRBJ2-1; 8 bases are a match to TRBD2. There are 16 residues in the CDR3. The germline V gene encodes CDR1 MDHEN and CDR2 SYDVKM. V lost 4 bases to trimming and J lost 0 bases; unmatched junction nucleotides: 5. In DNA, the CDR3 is TGTGCCAGCAGTTCTCTGAGCGGGAGCTCCTACAATGAGCAGTTCTTC. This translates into CASSSLSGSSYNEQFF.

CDR3 coding DNA: TGTGCCAGCAGCCAAATGCGGGGGTCAAATTCACCCCTCCACTTT. As protein: CASSQMRGSNSPLHF. This chain joins TRBV14 and TRBJ1-6; maybe TRBD1 (5 bases). CDR1 SGHDN and CDR2 FVKESK come from the germline V gene. The CDR3 covers 15 residues. V was trimmed by 2 bases and J by 7 bases, leaving 12 bases between them.

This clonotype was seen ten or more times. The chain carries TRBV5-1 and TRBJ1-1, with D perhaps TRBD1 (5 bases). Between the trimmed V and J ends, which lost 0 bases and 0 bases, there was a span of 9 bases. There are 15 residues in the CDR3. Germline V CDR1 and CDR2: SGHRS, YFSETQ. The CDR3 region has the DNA TGCGCCAGCAGCTTGGGGGGACGGGTGAACACTGAAGCTTTCTTT. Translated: CASSLGGRVNTEAFF.

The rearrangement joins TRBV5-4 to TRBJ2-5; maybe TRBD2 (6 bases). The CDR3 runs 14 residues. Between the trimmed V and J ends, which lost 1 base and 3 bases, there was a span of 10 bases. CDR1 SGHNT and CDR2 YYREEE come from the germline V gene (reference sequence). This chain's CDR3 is CASSLTGGEETQYF. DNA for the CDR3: TGTGCCAGCAGCTTGACGGGCGGGGAAGAGACCCAGTACTTC.

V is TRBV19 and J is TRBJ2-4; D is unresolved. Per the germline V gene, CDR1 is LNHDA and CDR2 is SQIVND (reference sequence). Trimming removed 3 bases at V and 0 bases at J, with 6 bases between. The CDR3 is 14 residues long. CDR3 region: CASSMSVAKNIQYF. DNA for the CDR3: TGTGCCAGTAGTATGTCCGTAGCCAAAAACATTCAGTACTTC.

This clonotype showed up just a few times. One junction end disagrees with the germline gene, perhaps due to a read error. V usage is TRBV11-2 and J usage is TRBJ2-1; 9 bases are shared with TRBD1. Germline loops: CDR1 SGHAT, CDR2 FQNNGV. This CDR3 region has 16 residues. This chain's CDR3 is CAGSLAGQGTYNEQFF. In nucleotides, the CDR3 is TGTGCCGGCAGCTTAGCCGGACAGGGGACTTACAATGAGCAGTTCTTC.

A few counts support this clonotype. CDR3: CASSLAWGETQYF. CDR3 DNA: TGTGCCAGCAGCTTAGCGTGGGGGGAGACCCAGTACTTC. This chain joins TRBV7-2 and TRBJ2-5; D may be TRBD1 or TRBD2 (5 bases each). Germline V gene lookup returns CDR1 SGHTA and CDR2 FQGNSA. V was trimmed by 0 bases and J by 5 bases, leaving 7 bases between them. CDR3 length: 13 amino acids.

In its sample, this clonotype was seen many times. The CDR3 DNA sequence: TGTGCCATCCGGTCAGACACTGAAGCTTTCTTT. It specifies CAIRSDTEAFF. The chain has TRBV10-3 and TRBJ1-1, with D hard to call. The CDR3 length is 11 residues. V lost 8 bases to trimming and J lost 3 bases, with 7 bases between them. Germline V gives CDR1 ENHRY, CDR2 SYGVKD.

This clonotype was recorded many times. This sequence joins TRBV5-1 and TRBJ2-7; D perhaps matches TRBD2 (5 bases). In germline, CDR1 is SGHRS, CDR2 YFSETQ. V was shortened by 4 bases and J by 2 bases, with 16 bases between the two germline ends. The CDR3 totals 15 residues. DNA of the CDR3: TGCGCCAGCAGCCTCACCCGGCCCGGGGCCTACGAGCAGTACTTC. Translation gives CASSLTRPGAYEQYF. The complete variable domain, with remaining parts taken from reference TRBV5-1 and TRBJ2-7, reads KAGVTQTPRYLIKTRGQQVTLSCSPISGHRSVSWYQQTPGQGLQFLFEYFSETQRNKGNFPGRFSGRQFSNSRSEMNVSTLELGDSALYLCASSLTRPGAYEQYFGPGTRLTVT.